Below are 18 T cell receptor beta chains sequenced from a single sample in a study of cytotoxic CD8 clonotypes in ibrutinib-treated CLL. TCRdb's copy holds only in-frame clones and misses some; the assay was immunoSEQ multiplex PCR. The table has roughly 180,000 clones, roughly 72% seen once; the top ten hold about an eighth. Sequencing was performed on PBMCs, taken after 24 months of ibrutinib treatment. Receptors were obtained from a human donor with chronic lymphocytic leukemia.

The chain recombines TRBV5-4 with TRBJ2-1, with 8 nucleotides matching TRBD2. The CDR3 loop spans 17 amino acids. Trimming at V came to 0 bases and at J to 5 bases, leaving 10 bases not matched to a gene. Germline V gene lookup returns CDR1 SGHNT and CDR2 YYREEE (reference sequence). The CDR3 sequence: CASSLALGLAGNNEQFF. The DNA for the CDR3 is TGTGCCAGCAGCTTGGCACTGGGGCTAGCGGGTAACAATGAGCAGTTCTTC.

This chain links TRBV5-6 with TRBJ2-3; 7 nucleotides align to TRBD1. Germline CDR1 reads SGHDT; CDR2 reads YYEEEE. J gave up 2 bases and V 3 bases, and 6 bases lay outside the gene matches. There are 15 residues in the CDR3. CDR3 sequence reads: CASSSRQGYTDTQYF. The CDR3 DNA is TGTGCCAGCAGCTCGCGACAGGGTTACACAGATACGCAGTATTTT.

The chain recombines TRBV5-8 with TRBJ2-5, with TRBD2 matching 10 bases. CDR3 size: 16 residues. V lost 0 bases and J lost 2; bases outside the gene matches: 4. Germline V gives CDR1 SGHTS, CDR2 YDEGEE. CDR3: CASSLVGLADQETQYF. CDR3 in DNA: TGTGCCAGCAGCTTGGTCGGACTAGCGGATCAAGAGACCCAGTACTTC.

The rearrangement joins TRBV30 to TRBJ1-5; 9 bases fit TRBD1. The germline V gene has CDR1 GTSNPN and CDR2 SVGIG (reference sequence). This CDR3 has 14 amino acids. J gave up 3 bases and V 5 bases, and 5 bases lay outside the gene matches. CDR3 sequence reads: CAWQTGGNNQPQHF. For the CDR3, the DNA is TGTGCCTGGCAGACAGGGGGAAACAATCAGCCCCAGCATTTT.

The V call is TRBV4-3, the J call TRBJ1-6, with a possible D match to TRBD1 (5 bases). The ends were cut back, 0 bases at V and 2 bases at J, with 8 bases in the middle. This CDR3 is 16 amino acids long. CDR1 is LGHNA and CDR2 is YSLEER in the germline V gene. CDR3: CASSQDTGPYNSPLHF. The CDR3 DNA reads TGCGCCAGCAGCCAAGATACAGGTCCCTATAATTCACCCCTCCACTTT.

The V gene is TRBV2, the J gene TRBJ2-1; D is uncertain. Trimming cost V 4 bases and J 1 base, with 11 bases left between them. The CDR3 length is 15 residues. CDR1 and CDR2 (germline): SNHLY, FYNNEI. The CDR3 spells CASSVNLGSYNEQFF. The CDR3, as DNA: TGTGCCAGCAGTGTAAACCTCGGTTCCTACAATGAGCAGTTCTTC.

The chain is built from TRBV28 and TRBJ1-2; possibly TRBD1 for D (5 bases). This CDR3 spans 12 amino acids. Trimming removed 6 bases at V and 6 bases at J, with 11 bases between. Germline V gene lookup returns CDR1 MDHEN and CDR2 SYDVKM. CDR3 sequence reads: CASRGTVDGYTF. CDR3 nucleotide sequence: TGTGCCAGCAGAGGGACGGTAGATGGCTACACCTTC.

The chain carries TRBV11-2 and TRBJ2-5; D is uncertain. The V gene lost 1 base and the J gene lost 7 bases, with 10 bases spanning the gap. The germline CDR1 and CDR2 sequences are SGHAT and FQNNGV. CDR3 length: 13 amino acids. The chain's CDR3 is CASSLGGLGTQYF. The CDR3 DNA reads as TGTGCCAGCAGCTTAGGTGGGCTTGGGACCCAGTACTTC.

V gene TRBV29-1 combines with J gene TRBJ2-7; 9 bases map to TRBD2. The germline CDR1 and CDR2 sequences are SQVTM and ANQGSEA. The length of the CDR3 is 17 residues. The J segment lost 3 bases and the V segment lost 7 bases, leaving 19 bases of the junction unmatched. Here the CDR3 reads CSARNPQGGSGSYEQYF. Here the CDR3 DNA reads TGCAGCGCACGAAATCCACAGGGCGGTAGCGGGAGCTACGAGCAGTACTTC.

This clone has only a few counts. The chain joins TRBV5-4 to TRBJ1-2, with D perhaps TRBD1 (6 bases). The length of the CDR3 is 16 residues. Germline V gene sequence: CDR1 SGHNT, CDR2 YYREEE (reference sequence). The V and J ends lost 3 bases and 5 bases respectively, with 20 bases between them. CDR3 bases: TGTGCCAGCAGCTCCCTCGGGGGGGCTGGGGTTTATGGCTACACCTTC. This encodes CASSSLGGAGVYGYTF.

This CDR3 is CASTQTRGLGVEQFF. The CDR3, as DNA: TGTGCCAGCACTCAAACGAGGGGGCTCGGCGTTGAGCAGTTCTTC. The chain employs TRBV27 and TRBJ2-1, with 7 bases matching TRBD1. In germline, CDR1 is MNHEY, CDR2 SMNVEV (reference sequence). The CDR3 sequence is 15 residues long. V lost 7 bases and J lost 9; bases outside the gene matches: 15.

The chain has TRBV5-4 and TRBJ2-2; maybe TRBD2 (6 bases). This CDR3 spans 14 amino acids. CDR1 is SGHNT, CDR2 YYREEE, per germline (reference sequence). Trimming took off 4 bases at V and 5 bases at J, with 12 bases between the two ends. The CDR3 loop is CASSMGLLTGELFF. DNA for the CDR3: TGTGCCAGCAGCATGGGACTTCTAACCGGGGAGCTGTTTTTT.

This clone has just a few counts. For the CDR3, the DNA is TGTGCCAGCAGCTTCTTAGCGGTCCGGGGGACGCAGTATTTT. This encodes CASSFLAVRGTQYF. J is TRBJ2-3 and V is TRBV7-9; perhaps TRBD2 as D (6 bases). The germline V gene has CDR1 SEHNR and CDR2 FQNEAQ (reference sequence). V lost 3 bases, J lost 9 bases, and 16 bases lay in between. The CDR3 contains 14 residues.

The chain links TRBV7-6 to TRBJ2-1; 10 positions agree with TRBD2. After removal of 5 bases from V and 7 bases from J, the junction contained 11 bases not matched to a gene. This CDR3 region has 16 residues. From germline, CDR1 is SGHVS and CDR2 FNYEAQ. The CDR3 protein is CASSRERASGSNEQFF. The CDR3 DNA follows: TGTGCCAGCAGCCGGGAGAGGGCTAGCGGGAGTAATGAGCAGTTCTTC. The entire variable domain, with the rest obtained from reference TRBV7-6 and TRBJ2-1, is as follows: GAGVSQSPRYKVTKRGQDVALRCDPISGHVSLYWYRQALGQGPEFLTYFNYEAQQDKSGLPNDRFSAERPEGSISTLTIQRTEQRDSAMYRCASSRERASGSNEQFFGPGTRLTVL.

This clone showed up just once. V usage is TRBV5-6 and J usage is TRBJ1-2; D uncertain. There are 12 residues in the CDR3. Trimming removed 4 bases from V and 5 bases from J, with 9 bases in between. The germline gives CDR1 SGHDT, CDR2 YYEEEE. The CDR3 DNA reads TGTGCCAGCAGCGGCGGAGTATATGGCTACACCTTC. Translating gives CASSGGVYGYTF.

The chain recombines TRBV5-1 with TRBJ2-7, with D tentatively TRBD2 (6 bases). Germline assignment: CDR1 SGHRS and CDR2 YFSETQ. The CDR3 loop spans 15 amino acids. V was pared by 0 bases and J by 4 bases, with 14 bases between. CDR3 amino acids: CASSLAPGEAYEQYF. DNA of the CDR3: TGCGCCAGCAGCTTGGCCCCGGGAGAGGCGTACGAGCAGTACTTC. Looking up the rest from reference TRBV5-1 and TRBJ2-7 gives the full variable domain: KAGVTQTPRYLIKTRGQQVTLSCSPISGHRSVSWYQQTPGQGLQFLFEYFSETQRNKGNFPGRFSGRQFSNSRSEMNVSTLELGDSALYLCASSLAPGEAYEQYFGPGTRLTVT.

The chain carries TRBV11-2 and TRBJ1-1; D might be TRBD1 (5 bases). Trimming shortened V by 4 bases and J by 10 bases, and 19 bases separated the two germline ends. Germline V lookup: CDR1 SGHAT, CDR2 FQNNGV. The CDR3 has 14 amino acids. The CDR3 loop is CASSSPGTLGGAFF. The CDR3 nucleotides are TGTGCCAGCAGCTCACCCGGGACCCTGGGAGGAGCTTTCTTT.

The chain employs TRBV7-9 and TRBJ2-7, with a tentative D call TRBD2 (5 bases). The CDR3 spans 13 residues. Germline V gives CDR1 SEHNR, CDR2 FQNEAQ (reference sequence). V gave up 6 bases and J gave up 2 bases, with 11 bases separating them. The CDR3 DNA sequence: TGTGCCAGCAGAGGGAGTTTCGCCTACGAGCAGTACTTC. It translates to CASRGSFAYEQYF.